This T cell receptor (beta chain) is from a study of sequential checkpoint blockade in melanoma. Whole-study context: Each arm's sequence ended with maintenance nivolumab.

Data came from immunoSEQ multiplex PCR; TCRdb stores just in-frame clones and leaves some out. The table shows about 10,000 clones, with roughly 80% occurring only once. Stated treatment: randomized to nivolumab then ipilimumab (arm A) or the reverse (arm B). DNA-damaging chemotherapy had not been given to any patient beforehand. From thawed PBMCs, live CD3+CD8+ cells negative for CD19 and CD56 were sorted. V gave up 3 bases and J gave up 4 bases, with 9 bases separating them. Per the germline V gene, CDR1 is MNHEY and CDR2 is SVGAGI. The CDR3 loop spans 14 amino acids. The chain combines TRBV6-5 with TRBJ2-2; D not certain. The sequenced sample was CD8+ T cells sorted from blood (inferred from file names), obtained from a patient given nivolumab and ipilimumab in sequence. The TCR sequence derives from a human donor with melanoma. Written as DNA, the CDR3 is TGTGCCAGCAGTTATTTACCGAGCACCGGGGAGCTGTTTTTT. Amino acid sequence: CASSYLPSTGELFF.